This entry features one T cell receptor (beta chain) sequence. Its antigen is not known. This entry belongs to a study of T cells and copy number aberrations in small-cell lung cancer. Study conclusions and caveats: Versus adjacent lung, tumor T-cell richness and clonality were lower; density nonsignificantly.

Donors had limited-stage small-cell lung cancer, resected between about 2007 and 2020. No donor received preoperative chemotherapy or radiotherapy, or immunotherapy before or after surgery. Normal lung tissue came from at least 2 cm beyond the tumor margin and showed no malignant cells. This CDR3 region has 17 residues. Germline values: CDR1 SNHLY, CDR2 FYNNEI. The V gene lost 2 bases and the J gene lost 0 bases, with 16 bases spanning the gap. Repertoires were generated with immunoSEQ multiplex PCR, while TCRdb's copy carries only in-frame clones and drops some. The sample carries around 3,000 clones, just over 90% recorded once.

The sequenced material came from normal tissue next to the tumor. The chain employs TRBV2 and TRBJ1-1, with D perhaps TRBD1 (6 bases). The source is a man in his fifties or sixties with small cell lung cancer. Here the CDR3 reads CASSEISRGLMNTEAFF. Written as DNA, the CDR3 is TGTGCCAGCAGTGAAATTTCCAGGGGCCTTATGAACACTGAAGCTTTCTTT.